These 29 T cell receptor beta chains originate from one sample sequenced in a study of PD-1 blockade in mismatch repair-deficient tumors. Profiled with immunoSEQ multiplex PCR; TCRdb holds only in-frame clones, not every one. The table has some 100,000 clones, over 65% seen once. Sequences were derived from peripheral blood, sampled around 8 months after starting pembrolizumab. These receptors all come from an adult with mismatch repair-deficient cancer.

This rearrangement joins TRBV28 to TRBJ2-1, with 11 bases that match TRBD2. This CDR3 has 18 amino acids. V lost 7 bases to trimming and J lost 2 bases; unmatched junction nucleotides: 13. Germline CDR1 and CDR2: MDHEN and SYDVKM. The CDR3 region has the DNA TGTGCCAGCAACCAACCGACTAGCGGGAAAAAAACCTACAATGAGCAGTTCTTC. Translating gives CASNQPTSGKKTYNEQFF.

The CDR3, as DNA: TGTGCCAGTAGTATGCGGCTAGCGGGAACCATTCAGTACTTC. This encodes CASSMRLAGTIQYF. This chain connects TRBV19 to TRBJ2-4, with TRBD2 identical over 9 bases. V shed 3 bases and J 9 bases; nucleotides not matched to a gene: 6. From germline, CDR1 is LNHDA and CDR2 SQIVND (reference sequence). The CDR3 has 14 residues. Filled out from reference TRBV19 and TRBJ2-4, the complete variable domain reads DGGITQSPKYLFRKEGQNVTLSCEQNLNHDAMYWYRQDPGQGLRLIYYSQIVNDFQKGDIAEGYSVSREKKESFPLTVTSAQKNPTAFYLCASSMRLAGTIQYFGAGTRLSVL.

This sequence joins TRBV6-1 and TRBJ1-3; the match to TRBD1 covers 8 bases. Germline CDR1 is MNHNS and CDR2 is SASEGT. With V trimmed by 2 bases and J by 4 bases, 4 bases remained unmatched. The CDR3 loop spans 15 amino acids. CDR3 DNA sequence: TGTGCCAGCAGTGAATGGACAGGGAAGGGAAACACCATATATTTT. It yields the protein CASSEWTGKGNTIYF.

CDR3 protein: CASSQDLGFSSGNTIYF. The CDR3 coding sequence is TGTGCCAGCAGCCAAGATCTGGGTTTTAGCTCTGGAAACACCATATATTTT. This chain joins TRBV4-2 and TRBJ1-3; no reliable D call. The CDR3 is made up of 17 amino acids. Germline CDR1 reads LGHNA; CDR2 reads YNFKEQ. V was pared by 0 bases and J by 0 bases, with 12 bases between.

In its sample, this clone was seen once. The CDR3 DNA reads as TGTGCCAGCAGCTCCCCAATACAGGGGAAGTTGGAGACCCAGTACTTC. Amino acid sequence: CASSSPIQGKLETQYF. V gene TRBV5-6 combines with J gene TRBJ2-5; 7 bases map to TRBD1. Per germline, CDR1 SGHDT and CDR2 YYEEEE. CDR3 length equals 16 residues. Losses at the gene ends were 3 bases for V and 5 bases for J; bases not matched to a gene: 13.

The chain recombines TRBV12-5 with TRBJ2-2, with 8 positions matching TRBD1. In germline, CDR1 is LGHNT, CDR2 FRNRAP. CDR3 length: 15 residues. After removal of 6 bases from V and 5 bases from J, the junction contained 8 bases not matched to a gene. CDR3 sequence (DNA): TGTGCTAGTGGACAACATACAGGGGGGACCGGGGAGCTGTTTTTT. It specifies CASGQHTGGTGELFF.

The CDR3 coding sequence is TGTGCCAGCAGCTCCCCGGGACTAGCGGAATACAATGAGCAGTTCTTC. Protein product: CASSSPGLAEYNEQFF. The V call is TRBV7-9, the J call TRBJ2-1; 11 bases fit TRBD2. After removal of 4 bases from V and 4 bases from J, the junction contained 6 bases not matched to a gene. Germline CDR1 SEHNR, CDR2 FQNEAQ (reference sequence). The CDR3 runs 16 residues.

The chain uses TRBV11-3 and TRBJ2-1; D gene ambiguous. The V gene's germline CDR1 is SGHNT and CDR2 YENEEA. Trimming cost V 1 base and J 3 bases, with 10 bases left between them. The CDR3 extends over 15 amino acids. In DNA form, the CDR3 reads TGTGCCAGCAGCTTAGGCGGAATCGACTACAATGAGCAGTTCTTC. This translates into CASSLGGIDYNEQFF. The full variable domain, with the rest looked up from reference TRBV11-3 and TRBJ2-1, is EAGVVQSPRYKIIEKKQPVAFWCNPISGHNTLYWYLQNLGQGPELLIRYENEEAVDDSQLPKDRFSAERLKGVDSTLKIQPAELGDSAVYLCASSLGGIDYNEQFFGPGTRLTVL.

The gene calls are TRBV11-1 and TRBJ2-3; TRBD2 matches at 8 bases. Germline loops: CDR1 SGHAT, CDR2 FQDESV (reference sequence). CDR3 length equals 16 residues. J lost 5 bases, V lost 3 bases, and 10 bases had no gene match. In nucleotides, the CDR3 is TGTGCCAGCAGCTTGTTGGGCGGGAGGATTCTAGATACGCAGTATTTT. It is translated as CASSLLGGRILDTQYF. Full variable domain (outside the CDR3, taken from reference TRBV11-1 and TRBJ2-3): EAEVAQSPRYKITEKSQAVAFWCDPISGHATLYWYRQILGQGPELLVQFQDESVVDDSQLPKDRFSAERLKGVDSTLKIQPAELGDSAMYLCASSLLGGRILDTQYFGPGTRLTVL.

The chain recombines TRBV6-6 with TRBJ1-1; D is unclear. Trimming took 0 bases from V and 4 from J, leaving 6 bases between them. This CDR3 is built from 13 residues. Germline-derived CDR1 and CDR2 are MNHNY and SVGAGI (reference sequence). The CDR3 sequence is CASSYSPSTEAFF. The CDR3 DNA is TGTGCCAGCAGTTACTCACCCAGCACTGAAGCTTTCTTT.

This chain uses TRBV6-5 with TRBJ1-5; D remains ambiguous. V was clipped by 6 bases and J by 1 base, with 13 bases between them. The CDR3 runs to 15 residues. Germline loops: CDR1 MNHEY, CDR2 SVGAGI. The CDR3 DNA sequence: TGTGCCAGCAGCGTCTCGGTTAAAAGCAATCAGCCCCAGCATTTT. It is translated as CASSVSVKSNQPQHF.

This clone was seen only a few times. The CDR3 is CASSLGAGGTYEQYF. The DNA for the CDR3 is TGTGCCAGCAGCTTAGGAGCAGGGGGAACATACGAGCAGTACTTC. This chain links TRBV11-3 with TRBJ2-7, with 7 bases that match TRBD1. Germline assignment: CDR1 SGHNT and CDR2 YENEEA. The CDR3 length is 15 residues. With 1 base clipped from V and 4 bases from J, the junction kept 7 bases outside the gene matches. Variable domain in full (rest from reference TRBV11-3 and TRBJ2-7): EAGVVQSPRYKIIEKKQPVAFWCNPISGHNTLYWYLQNLGQGPELLIRYENEEAVDDSQLPKDRFSAERLKGVDSTLKIQPAELGDSAVYLCASSLGAGGTYEQYFGPGTRLTVT.

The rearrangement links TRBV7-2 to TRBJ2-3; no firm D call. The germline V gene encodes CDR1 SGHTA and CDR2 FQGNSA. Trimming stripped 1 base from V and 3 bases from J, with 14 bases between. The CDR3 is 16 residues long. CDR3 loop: CASSLDTSLGTDTQYF. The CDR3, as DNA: TGTGCCAGCAGCTTAGATACCAGTTTGGGGACAGATACGCAGTATTTT.

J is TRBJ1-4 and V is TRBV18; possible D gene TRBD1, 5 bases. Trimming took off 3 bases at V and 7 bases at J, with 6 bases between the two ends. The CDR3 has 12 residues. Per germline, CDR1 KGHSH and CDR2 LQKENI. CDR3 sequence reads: CASSPGGEKLFF. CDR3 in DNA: TGTGCCAGCTCACCGGGGGGTGAAAAACTGTTTTTT.

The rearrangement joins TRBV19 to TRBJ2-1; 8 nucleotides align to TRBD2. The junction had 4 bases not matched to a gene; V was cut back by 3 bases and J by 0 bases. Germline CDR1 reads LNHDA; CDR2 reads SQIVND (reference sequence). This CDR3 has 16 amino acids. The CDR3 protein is CASSMPGTSSYNEQFF. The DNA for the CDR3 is TGTGCCAGTAGTATGCCCGGGACTAGCTCCTACAATGAGCAGTTCTTC.

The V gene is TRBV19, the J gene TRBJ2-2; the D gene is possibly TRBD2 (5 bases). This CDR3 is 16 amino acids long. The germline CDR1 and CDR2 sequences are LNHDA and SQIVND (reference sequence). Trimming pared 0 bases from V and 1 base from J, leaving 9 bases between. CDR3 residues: CASSIDWTWNTGELFF. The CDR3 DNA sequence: TGTGCCAGTAGTATAGATTGGACTTGGAACACCGGGGAGCTGTTTTTT. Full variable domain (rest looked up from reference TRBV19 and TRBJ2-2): DGGITQSPKYLFRKEGQNVTLSCEQNLNHDAMYWYRQDPGQGLRLIYYSQIVNDFQKGDIAEGYSVSREKKESFPLTVTSAQKNPTAFYLCASSIDWTWNTGELFFGEGSRLTVL.

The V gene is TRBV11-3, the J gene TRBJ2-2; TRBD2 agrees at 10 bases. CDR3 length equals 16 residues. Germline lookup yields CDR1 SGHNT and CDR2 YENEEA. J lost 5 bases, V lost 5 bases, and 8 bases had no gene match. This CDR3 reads CASSPIAGGGTGELFF. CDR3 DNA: TGTGCCAGCAGCCCAATAGCGGGAGGTGGTACCGGGGAGCTGTTTTTT.

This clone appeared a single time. CDR3 sequence (DNA): TGTGCCAGCGCCGGGGTGAACACTGAAGCTTTCTTT. As protein: CASAGVNTEAFF. The rearrangement links TRBV6-5 to TRBJ1-1; the D is unclear. This CDR3 contains 12 residues. Trimming left V 8 bases short and J 0 bases short, with 7 bases between. Looked up from germline, CDR1 is MNHEY and CDR2 is SVGAGI.

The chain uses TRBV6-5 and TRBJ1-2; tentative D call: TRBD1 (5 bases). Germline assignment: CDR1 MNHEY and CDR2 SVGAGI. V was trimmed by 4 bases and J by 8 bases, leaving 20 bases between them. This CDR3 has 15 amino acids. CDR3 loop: CASSSRGRVTMGYTF. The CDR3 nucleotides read TGTGCCAGCAGTTCCCGGGGGAGGGTCACTATGGGCTACACCTTC.

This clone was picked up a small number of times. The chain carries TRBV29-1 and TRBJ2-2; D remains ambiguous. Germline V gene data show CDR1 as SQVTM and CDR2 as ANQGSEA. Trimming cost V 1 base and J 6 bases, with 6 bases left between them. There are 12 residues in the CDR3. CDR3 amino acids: CSVEVAAGELFF. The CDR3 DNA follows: TGCAGCGTTGAAGTCGCAGCCGGGGAGCTGTTTTTT.

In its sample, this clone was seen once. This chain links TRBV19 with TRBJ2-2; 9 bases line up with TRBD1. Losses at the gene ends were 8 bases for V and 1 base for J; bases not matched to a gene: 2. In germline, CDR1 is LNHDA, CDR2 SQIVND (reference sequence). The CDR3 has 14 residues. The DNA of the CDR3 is TGTGCCAGTTGGGGACAGGGGAACACCGGGGAGCTGTTTTTT. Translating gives CASWGQGNTGELFF.

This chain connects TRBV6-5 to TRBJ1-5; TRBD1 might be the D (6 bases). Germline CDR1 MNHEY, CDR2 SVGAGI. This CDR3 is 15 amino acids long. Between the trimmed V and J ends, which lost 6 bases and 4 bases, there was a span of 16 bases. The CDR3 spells CASSRLRGANQPQHF. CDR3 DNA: TGTGCCAGCAGCCGCTTGAGGGGGGCGAATCAGCCCCAGCATTTT.

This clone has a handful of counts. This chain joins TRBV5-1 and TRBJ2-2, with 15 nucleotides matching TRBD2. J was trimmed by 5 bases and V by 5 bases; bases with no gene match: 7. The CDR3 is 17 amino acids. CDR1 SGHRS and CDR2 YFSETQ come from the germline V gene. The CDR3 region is CASSLSGTSGRTGELFF. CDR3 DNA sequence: TGCGCCAGCAGTCTATCCGGGACTAGCGGGAGGACCGGGGAGCTGTTTTTT.

DNA of the CDR3: TGCGCCAGCAGCTTGGGGCAGGGGAGCCTCCCTTTCTTT. Translated, it gives CASSLGQGSLPFF. The genes are TRBV5-1 and TRBJ1-1; D is possibly TRBD1 (6 bases). Trimming removed 0 bases from V and 12 bases from J, with 15 bases in between. This CDR3 is 13 amino acids long. Germline V lookup: CDR1 SGHRS, CDR2 YFSETQ.

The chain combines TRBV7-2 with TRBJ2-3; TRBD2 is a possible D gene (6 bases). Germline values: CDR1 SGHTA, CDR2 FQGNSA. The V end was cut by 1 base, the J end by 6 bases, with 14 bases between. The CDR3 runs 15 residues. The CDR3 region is CASSLVWRGSDTQYF. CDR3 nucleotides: TGTGCCAGCAGCTTAGTTTGGAGGGGCTCGGATACGCAGTATTTT.

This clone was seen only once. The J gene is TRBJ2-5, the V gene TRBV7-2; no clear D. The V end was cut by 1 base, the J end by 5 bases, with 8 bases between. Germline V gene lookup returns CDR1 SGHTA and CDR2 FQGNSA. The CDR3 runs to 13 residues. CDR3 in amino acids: CASSLGRTETQYF. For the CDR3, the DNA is TGTGCCAGCAGCTTAGGACGTACGGAGACCCAGTACTTC.

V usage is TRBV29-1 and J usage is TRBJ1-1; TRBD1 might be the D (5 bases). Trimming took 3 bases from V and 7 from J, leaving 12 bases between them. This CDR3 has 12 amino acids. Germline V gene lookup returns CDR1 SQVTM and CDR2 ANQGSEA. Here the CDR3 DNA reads TGCAGCGTTGATTTCCAGGGCAATGAAGCTTTCTTT. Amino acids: CSVDFQGNEAFF.

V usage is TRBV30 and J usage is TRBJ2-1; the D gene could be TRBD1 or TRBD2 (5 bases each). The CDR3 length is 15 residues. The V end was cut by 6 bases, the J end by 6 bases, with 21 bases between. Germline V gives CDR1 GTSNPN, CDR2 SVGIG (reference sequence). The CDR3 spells CACIRDPGSVNEQFF. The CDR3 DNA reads TGTGCCTGCATCCGGGACCCAGGGTCGGTCAATGAGCAGTTCTTC. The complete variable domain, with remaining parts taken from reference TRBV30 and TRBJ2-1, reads SQTIHQWPATLVQPVGSPLSLECTVEGTSNPNLYWYRQAAGRGLQLLFYSVGIGQISSEVPQNLSASRPQDRQFILSSKKLLLSDSGFYLCACIRDPGSVNEQFFGPGTRLTVL.

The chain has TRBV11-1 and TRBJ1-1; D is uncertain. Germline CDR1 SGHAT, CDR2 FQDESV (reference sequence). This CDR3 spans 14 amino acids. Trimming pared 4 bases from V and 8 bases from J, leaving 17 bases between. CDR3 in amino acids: CASSSSSNTGEAFF. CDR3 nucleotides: TGTGCCAGCAGCTCCTCCTCCAATACGGGGGAAGCTTTCTTT.